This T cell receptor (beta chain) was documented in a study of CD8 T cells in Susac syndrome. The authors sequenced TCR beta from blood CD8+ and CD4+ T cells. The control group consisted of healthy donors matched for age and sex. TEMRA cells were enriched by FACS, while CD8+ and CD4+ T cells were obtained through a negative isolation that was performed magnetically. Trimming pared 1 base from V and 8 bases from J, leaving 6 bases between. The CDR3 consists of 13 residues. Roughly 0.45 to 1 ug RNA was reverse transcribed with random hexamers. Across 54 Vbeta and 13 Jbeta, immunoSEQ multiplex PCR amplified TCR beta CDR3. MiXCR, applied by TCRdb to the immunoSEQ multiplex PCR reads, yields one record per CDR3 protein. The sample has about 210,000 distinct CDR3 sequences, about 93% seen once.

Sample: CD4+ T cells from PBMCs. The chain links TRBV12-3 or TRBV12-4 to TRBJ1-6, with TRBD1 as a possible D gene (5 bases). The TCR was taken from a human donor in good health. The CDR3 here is CASSLGGHSPLHF. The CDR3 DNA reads TGTGCCAGCAGTTTAGGGGGACATTCACCCCTCCACTTT.